The subject of this entry is one TCR beta chain. Its antigen is currently unknown. The CDR3 loop spans 13 amino acids. The germline V gene encodes CDR1 SQVTM and CDR2 ANQGSEA. Axillary draining lymph nodes of breast cancer patients supplied the node samples. These data come from a study of breast tumors, draining lymph nodes, adjacent tissues. Study-wide points: Luminal-like breast cancer showed significantly greater tumor-nontumor repertoire similarity than basal-like breast cancer did. Tumors had less TCR diversity than lymph nodes, more than nontumor tissue. The data were judged consistent with most tumor T cells coming from lymph node and expanding in tumor. Data only fit, rather than demonstrated, lymph node origin of most tumor T cells.

TCRdb redid the calling of the multiplex PCR reads with MiXCR, one entry per CDR3 protein. This sample has about 270,000 distinct CDR3 sequences, with roughly 31% found just once. The gene calls are TRBV29-1 and TRBJ1-1, with D perhaps matching TRBD1 (5 bases). The receptor's source is a female donor with breast cancer. Some clones in this sample may be carry-over from other donors' samples. What was sequenced was axillary lymph node tissue. CDR3 DNA: TGCGGCGGGGCCACAACACTGAACACTGAAGCTTTCTTT. Protein sequence: CGGATTLNTEAFF.